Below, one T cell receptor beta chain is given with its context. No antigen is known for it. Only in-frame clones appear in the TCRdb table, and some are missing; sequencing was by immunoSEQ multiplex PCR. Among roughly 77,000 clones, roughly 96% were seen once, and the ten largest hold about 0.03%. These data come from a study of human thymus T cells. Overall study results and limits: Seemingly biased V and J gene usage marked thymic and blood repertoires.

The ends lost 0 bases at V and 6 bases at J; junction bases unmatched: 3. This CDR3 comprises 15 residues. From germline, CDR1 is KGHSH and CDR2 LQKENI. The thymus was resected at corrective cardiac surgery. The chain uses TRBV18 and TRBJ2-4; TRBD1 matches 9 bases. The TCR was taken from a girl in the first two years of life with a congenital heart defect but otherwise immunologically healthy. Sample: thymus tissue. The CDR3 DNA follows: TGTGCCAGCTCACCACCGCGGACAGGGGTAAACATTCAGTACTTC. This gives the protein CASSPPRTGVNIQYF.